The clone carrying this T cell receptor beta chain was counted between two and nine times. Its target is not known. This sample was included in a study of cytomegalovirus exposure and HLA in healthy donors. The study's findings and limits: Using a false discovery rate of 0.05, a later analysis showed that approximately 17,000 TCR beta sequences were associated with HLA alleles. The likely explanation for a cluster of highly shared sequence variants was sequencing artifact. In an earlier analysis, most TCR beta V segments were productive about 87% or about 30% of the time.

Researchers ran the PCR with 60 Vbeta and 13 Jbeta primers. Only in-frame clones appear in the TCRdb table, and some are missing; sequencing was by immunoSEQ multiplex PCR. The sample holds roughly 220,000 clones, roughly 70% seen once. Germline V CDR1 and CDR2: SGHTA, FQGNSA. The V gene end was trimmed by 4 bases and the J gene end by 6 bases; junction bases not matched to a gene: 6. This CDR3 is 15 amino acids long. This receptor was identified in a man aged 35 to 55 in good health and CMV-seropositive. This sequence joins TRBV7-2 and TRBJ2-3, with TRBD2 matching 11 bases. Sample: PBMCs. CDR3 DNA sequence: TGTGCCAGCAGCTCCGGACTAGCGGGCCGGGATACGCAGTATTTT. Its protein product is CASSSGLAGRDTQYF.